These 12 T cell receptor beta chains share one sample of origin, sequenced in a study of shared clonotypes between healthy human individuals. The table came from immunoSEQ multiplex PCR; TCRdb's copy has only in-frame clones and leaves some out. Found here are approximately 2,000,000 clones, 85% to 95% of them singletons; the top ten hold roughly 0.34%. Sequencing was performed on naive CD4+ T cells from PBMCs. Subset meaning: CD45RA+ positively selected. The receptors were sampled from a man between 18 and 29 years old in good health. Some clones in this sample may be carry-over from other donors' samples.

CDR3 DNA sequence: TGTGCTAGTGGTTTGGTGTCCCCACAGGGCACCGGGGAGCTGTTTTTT. This sequence encodes CASGLVSPQGTGELFF. The chain joins TRBV12-5 to TRBJ2-2, with D perhaps matching TRBD1 (6 bases). V was trimmed by 0 bases and J by 4 bases, leaving 12 bases between them. From germline, CDR1 is LGHNT and CDR2 FRNRAP. This CDR3 is built from 16 residues.

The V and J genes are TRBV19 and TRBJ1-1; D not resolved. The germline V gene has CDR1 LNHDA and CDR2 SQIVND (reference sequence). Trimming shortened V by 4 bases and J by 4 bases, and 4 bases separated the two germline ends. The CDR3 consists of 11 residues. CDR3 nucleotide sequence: TGTGCCAGTAGTAGGGGCACTGAAGCTTTCTTT. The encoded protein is CASSRGTEAFF.

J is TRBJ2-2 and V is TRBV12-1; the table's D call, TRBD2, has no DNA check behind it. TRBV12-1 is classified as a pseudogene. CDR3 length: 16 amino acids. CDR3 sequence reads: CASSPATSGAGGELFF. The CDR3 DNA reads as TGTGCCAGCAGCCCCGCGACTAGCGGGGCGGGCGGGGAGCTGTTTTTT.

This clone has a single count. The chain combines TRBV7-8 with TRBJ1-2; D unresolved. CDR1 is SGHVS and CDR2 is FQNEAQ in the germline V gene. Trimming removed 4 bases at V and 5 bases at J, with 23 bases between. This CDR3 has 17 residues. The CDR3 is CASSSGIREAEMYGYTF. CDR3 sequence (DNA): TGTGCCAGCAGCTCAGGTATTCGTGAGGCGGAGATGTATGGCTACACCTTC.

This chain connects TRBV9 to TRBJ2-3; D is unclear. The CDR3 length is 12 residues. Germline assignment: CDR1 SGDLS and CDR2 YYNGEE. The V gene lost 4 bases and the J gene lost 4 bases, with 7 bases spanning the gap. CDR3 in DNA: TGTGCCAGCAGCCTTGAGCCAGATACGCAGTATTTT. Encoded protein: CASSLEPDTQYF.

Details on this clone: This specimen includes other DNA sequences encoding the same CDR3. The CDR3 nucleotides read TGTGCCAGCAGACGGGTAGGCACTGAAGCTTTCTTT. Amino acids: CASRRVGTEAFF. V usage is TRBV2 and J usage is TRBJ1-1; D is unresolved. With 6 bases removed from V and 4 bases from J, the gap between germline ends came to 9 bases. Looked up from germline, CDR1 is SNHLY and CDR2 is FYNNEI. CDR3 length: 12 amino acids.

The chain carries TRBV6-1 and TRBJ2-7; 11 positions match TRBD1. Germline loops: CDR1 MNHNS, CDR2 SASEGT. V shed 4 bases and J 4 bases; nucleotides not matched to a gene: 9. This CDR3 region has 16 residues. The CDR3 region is CASSAVEGTGGYEQYF. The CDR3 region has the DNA TGTGCCAGCAGTGCGGTCGAAGGGACAGGGGGGTACGAGCAGTACTTC.

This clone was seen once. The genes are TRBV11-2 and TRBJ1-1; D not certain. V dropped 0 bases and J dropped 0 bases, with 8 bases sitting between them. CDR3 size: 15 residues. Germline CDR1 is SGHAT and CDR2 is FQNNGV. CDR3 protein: CASSLEVQVNTEAFF. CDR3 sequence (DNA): TGTGCCAGCAGCTTAGAGGTCCAGGTGAACACTGAAGCTTTCTTT. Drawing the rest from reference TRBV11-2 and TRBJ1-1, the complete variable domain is EAGVAQSPRYKIIEKRQSVAFWCNPISGHATLYWYQQILGQGPKLLIQFQNNGVVDDSQLPKDRFSAERLKGVDSTLKIQPAKLEDSAVYLCASSLEVQVNTEAFFGQGTRLTVV.

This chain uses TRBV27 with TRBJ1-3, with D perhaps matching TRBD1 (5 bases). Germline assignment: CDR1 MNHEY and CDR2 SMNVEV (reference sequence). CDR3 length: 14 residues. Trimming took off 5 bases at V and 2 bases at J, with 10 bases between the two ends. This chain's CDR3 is CASSRGIAGNTIYF. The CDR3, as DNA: TGTGCCAGCAGTCGGGGGATTGCTGGAAACACCATATATTTT.

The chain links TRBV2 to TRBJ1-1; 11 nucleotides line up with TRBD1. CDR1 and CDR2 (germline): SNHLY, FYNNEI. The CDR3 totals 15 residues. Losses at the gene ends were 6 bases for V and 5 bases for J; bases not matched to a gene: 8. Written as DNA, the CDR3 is TGTGCCAGCAGAGCTCGGGACAGGGGGGGAACTGAAGCTTTCTTT. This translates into CASRARDRGGTEAFF.

Here the CDR3 reads CASSPFEGKGTETQYF. The CDR3 region has the DNA TGTGCCAGCTCACCATTTGAGGGGAAAGGGACAGAGACCCAGTACTTC. The rearrangement links TRBV18 to TRBJ2-5; D assignment may be TRBD1 or TRBD2 (5 bases each). Germline V gene lookup returns CDR1 KGHSH and CDR2 LQKENI. The CDR3 runs to 16 residues. V lost 2 bases and J lost 4, with 17 bases in between.

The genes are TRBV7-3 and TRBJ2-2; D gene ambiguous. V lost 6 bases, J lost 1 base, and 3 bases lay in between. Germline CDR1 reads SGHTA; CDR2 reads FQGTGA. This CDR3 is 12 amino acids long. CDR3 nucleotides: TGTGCCAGCAGGGAGAACACCGGGGAGCTGTTTTTT. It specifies CASRENTGELFF. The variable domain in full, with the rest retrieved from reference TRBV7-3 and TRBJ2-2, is GAGVSQTPSNKVTEKGKYVELRCDPISGHTALYWYRQSLGQGPEFLIYFQGTGAADDSGLPNDRFFAVRPEGSVSTLKIQRTERGDSAVYLCASRENTGELFFGEGSRLTVL.